This T cell receptor beta chain was observed in a study of vaccination effects on CD4 cells after COVID-19 (dated by TCRdb to between 2021 and 2024). Notes on the research overall: Each participant received two doses of an mRNA SARS-CoV-2 vaccine, either BNT162b2 or mRNA-1273. Pre-vaccine samples were drawn from a couple of convalescent patients 16 days and one week before the first dose, at 142 and 148 days after COVID-19 diagnosis. In both COVID-19 convalescent patients and infection-naive vaccine recipients, the study compared SARS-CoV-2 spike-specific CD4+ TCR repertoires from before mRNA vaccination with those from after it. The full study included fewer than eleven COVID-19 convalescent patients and several SARS-CoV-2-naive healthy vaccine recipients. The Oncomine TCR Beta short-read assay on an Illumina iSeq 100 was used to sequence cultures from other donors in the study. Here is what the overall study found, with its caveats: Clones induced by infection and clones induced by vaccination both contracted markedly at late timepoints after vaccination, which fits with T cell responses waning over time. For convalescent patients, new clones induced by the vaccine made up most of the post-vaccine spike-reactive repertoire, and these new clones were largely distinct from the clones induced by infection. Limitations of the study were the small number of convalescent patients and the absence of early post-infection timepoints.

There are 13 amino acids in the CDR3, from cysteine to phenylalanine inclusive. Left in the record is the CDR3 DNA by itself, 39 bases read in frame from the first base. Trimming takes 6 bases from V and 4 bases from J, and the germline ends sit 10 bases apart. As encoded in the germline V gene, CDR1 is SNHLY while CDR2 is FYNNEI. The library came from the immunoSEQ multiplex PCR assay. TCR beta CDR3 sequencing was performed on DNA from the cultured, isolated CD4+ T cells. The published analysis was carried out like this. Non-productive TCR sequences were removed, reads were trimmed to the CDR3 region, and CDR3s of at least 7 amino acids were retained. Antigen-specific clonotypes were identified using the MANAFEST web app by comparison of expansion in peptide wells against reference cultures. Positive clones required FDR<0.05 expansion versus reference and all other wells, odds ratio above 5, and frequency above 0.1% in two replicate wells. Cross-reactive clonotypes were defined as significantly expanded in SARS-CoV-2 spike wells and in at least one common cold coronavirus spike condition. CDR3 similarity was assessed by Levenshtein distance with the stringdist R package, and unrooted trees were built with ape in R 3.6.1. As stored in TCRdb, this immuneACCESS dataset retains in-frame rearrangements with V and J assigned. A fraction of the clones does not appear; measured against another copy, unresolved V genes explain less than half of the discrepancy, and the remainder lacks a known reason. That table supplies the V and J calls and clone size; D and trimming were determined from the DNA. The sample data list some 22,000 clones, and approximately 79% of these were observed just once. The top ten hold approximately 15% of the sample.

To identify antigen-specific CD4+ T cell clonotypes by their expansion, the ViraFEST assay first stimulated PBMC with viral peptide pools and then applied TCR sequencing. After less than 13 days of culture, CD4+ T cells were isolated with the EasySep CD4+ T cell isolation kit. PCR-confirmed SARS-CoV-2 infection had occurred in convalescent patients between March and December 2020, before the Alpha, Beta and Delta variants emerged in the United States. Some 2 million PBMC per well were cultured in IMDM with around 5% human AB serum, 10 IU/ml IL-2 and gentamicin, plus 10 ug/ml peptides. Half of the culture medium was replaced with fresh IL-2-containing medium on days 3 and 7. Unless otherwise noted, each peptide stimulation condition was cultured in triplicate wells. Using Ficoll-Paque Plus gradient centrifugation, PBMC were separated from whole blood and then either used fresh or cryopreserved at -140C. Overlapping peptide pools spanned the spike proteins of SARS-CoV-2 and the common cold coronaviruses HCoV-NL63, HCoV-OC43 and HCoV-229E. The QIAamp micro DNA kit was used to extract genomic DNA from the cultured CD4+ T cells.

Comments on this clone: Which antigen it targets is not known. No base quality information exists; no much larger clone differs at one position.

The chain joins TRBV2 to TRBJ1-5; TRBD1 might be the D gene, on 6 matching bases. The sample in question was CD4+ T cells from PBMCs cultured with SARS-CoV-2 spike peptides, obtained before COVID-19 vaccination. The cell subset or site label here, explained by the study, means: SARS-CoV-2 spike overlapping peptide pool stimulation. This receptor was obtained from a human donor who had a prior SARS-CoV-2 infection. The DNA sequence is as follows: TGTGCCAGCAGGAGGGACACGAATCAGCCCCAGCATTTT. It translates as CASRRDTNQPQHF. The CDR3, completed at both ends by the reference TRBV2 and TRBJ1-5 genes, gives the full variable domain EPEVTQTPSHQVTQMGQEVILRCVPISNHLYFYWYRQILGQKVEFLVSFYNNEISEKSEIFDDQFSVERPDGSNFTLKIRSTKLEDSAMYFCASRRDTNQPQHFGDGTRLSIL.